This T cell receptor (beta chain) was sequenced in a study of human T cells and chemical hapten exposure. Time point given: patch test 1, 2 weeks after DPC sensitization. The treatment is: therapeutic diphenylcyclopropenone sensitization with weekly scalp DPC. The germline gives CDR1 SGHVS, CDR2 FNYEAQ. The CDR3 runs to 13 residues. V was pared by 4 bases and J by 5 bases, with 10 bases between. Using its own MiXCR run on the RACE reads, TCRdb lists one record per CDR3 protein. The data hold approximately 110,000 distinct CDR3 sequences, with about 11% observed a single time. This clonotype turned up a few times.

This sample comprised whole blood, obtained in connection with sensitization to the hapten diphenylcyclopropenone (DPC). The clonotype comes from a woman in her forties with alopecia areata. Some clones in this sample may be carry-over from other donors' samples. This sequence joins TRBV7-6 and TRBJ2-3, with a tentative D call TRBD2 (5 bases). The CDR3 loop reads CASSSSEGDTQYF. CDR3 DNA sequence: TGTGCCAGCAGCTCCTCAGAGGGAGATACGCAGTATTTT.